A few counts support the clone carrying this T cell receptor (beta chain). Its cognate antigen is unknown. These data come from a study of response to subunit inactivated influenza vaccine. TCRdb redid the calling of the RT-PCR reads with MiXCR, one entry per CDR3 protein. This table holds 650,000 to 800,000 distinct CDR3 sequences, about 15% found once. The J segment lost 7 bases and the V segment lost 6 bases, leaving 11 bases of the junction unmatched. CDR1 and CDR2 from the germline V gene are GTSNPN and SVGIG (reference sequence). CDR3 length equals 13 residues. Study observations and caveats: A suggestion made by the authors is that each seasonal influenza vaccination recruits few new T cells.

Here the sequenced sample was PBMCs from blood, taken approximately 15 days before vaccination. The receptor's source is a man over 45 who received an inactivated influenza vaccine. The chain carries TRBV30 and TRBJ2-7, with 8 bases lining up with TRBD1. As DNA, the CDR3 is TGTGCCTGCACAGGACAGGGCCCGGGGGAGCAGTACTTC. Translating gives CACTGQGPGEQYF.